Below are 9 T cell receptor beta chains sequenced from a single sample in a study of Graves' ophthalmopathy and Graves' hyperthyroidism. RNA transcripts yielded amplified TCR beta CDR3 regions. Following a first-round RT-PCR that used HTBI primers, a second-round multiplex PCR was carried out. MiXCR, applied by TCRdb to the multiplex PCR reads, yields one record per CDR3 protein. The sample has about 1.1 million distinct CDR3 sequences, about 35% seen once. The source material was peripheral blood or thyroid tissue (not recorded which). The origin of the receptors is an adult man with Graves' hyperthyroidism.

In the case of this clonotype: The junction shows a germline mismatch at one end, possibly a read error. The chain joins TRBV7-2 to TRBJ1-5; 8 bases agree with TRBD1. The CDR3 is made up of 16 amino acids. CDR1 is SGHTA and CDR2 is FQGNSA in the germline V gene. CDR3 in amino acids: CAWSAAGGWGNQPQHF. DNA for the CDR3: TGTGCCTGGAGTGCTGCAGGGGGCTGGGGTAATCAGCCCCAACATTTT. The full variable domain, in which reference TRBV7-2 and TRBJ1-5 provide the parts outside the CDR3, is GAGVSQSPSNKVTEKGKDVELRCDPISGHTALYWYRQSLGQGLEFLIYFQGNSAPDKSGLPSDRFSAERTGGSVSTLTIQRTQQEDSAVYLCAWSAAGGWGNQPQHFGDGTRLSIL.

The J gene is TRBJ2-2, the V gene TRBV2; D ambiguous. The length of the CDR3 is 14 residues. Germline lookup yields CDR1 SNHLY and CDR2 FYNNEI. The V gene lost 5 bases and the J gene lost 1 base, with 8 bases spanning the gap. The CDR3 coding sequence is TGTGCCAGCAGTCAGGACGAGAACACCGGGGAGCTGTTTTTT. It specifies CASSQDENTGELFF.

This clonotype occurred a few times. The V call is TRBV3-1, the J call TRBJ1-2; D perhaps matches TRBD1 (6 bases). The V gene's germline CDR1 is LGHDT and CDR2 YNNKEL (reference sequence). The CDR3 totals 14 residues. Trimming took 4 bases from V and 7 from J, leaving 16 bases between them. This CDR3 is CASSRGGGKSGYTF. Here the CDR3 DNA reads TGTGCCAGCAGCCGCGGGGGGGGCAAGAGTGGCTACACCTTC.

This clonotype was detected ten times or more. The V call is TRBV7-6, the J call TRBJ2-2, with D possibly TRBD2 on 6 matching bases. Per germline, CDR1 SGHVS and CDR2 FNYEAQ. The length of the CDR3 is 14 residues. Between the trimmed V and J ends, which lost 1 base and 8 bases, there was a span of 11 bases. Here the CDR3 DNA reads TGTGCCAGCAGCTTAGAATCGGGGACTGGGGAGCTGTTTTTT. Encoded protein: CASSLESGTGELFF.

Comments on this clonotype: Because the CDR3 is missing its conserved closing phenylalanine or tryptophan, this is likely a read error. The DNA is left out, because the CDR3 cannot be placed on it with certainty; the CDR3 is given as TCRdb lists it. The chain has TRBV7-2 and TRBJ2-6. Germline V gives CDR1 SGHTA, CDR2 FQGNSA. With termini counted, the CDR3 has 8 amino acids. The CDR3 spells CASSSDSD.

The chain employs TRBV7-9 and TRBJ2-7; 8 nucleotides line up with TRBD2. Germline CDR1 and CDR2: SEHNR and FQNEAQ (reference sequence). Losses at the gene ends were 5 bases for V and 9 bases for J; bases not matched to a gene: 9. This CDR3 region has 13 residues. This chain's CDR3 is CASSAGPAGGQYF. The CDR3 coding sequence is TGTGCCAGCAGCGCCGGCCCGGCGGGGGGGCAGTACTTC.

The chain employs TRBV7-8 and TRBJ2-5; 9 positions match TRBD1. CDR3 length: 13 residues. Trimming took 6 bases from V and 11 from J; bases not matched to a gene: 10. Germline-derived CDR1 and CDR2 are SGHVS and FQNEAQ. Written as DNA, the CDR3 is TGTGCCAGCAGTAAGGACAGGGGTAGAGAGCAGTACTTC. It encodes CASSKDRGREQYF.

The sample holds a few counts of this clonotype. This rearrangement joins TRBV6-1 to TRBJ2-7, with 9 nucleotides matching TRBD1. The junction had 10 bases not matched to a gene; V was cut back by 6 bases and J by 4 bases. This CDR3 is 15 amino acids long. From germline, CDR1 is MNHNS and CDR2 SASEGT. The CDR3 loop reads CASSPVGTGWYEQYF. The CDR3 nucleotides are TGTGCCAGCAGCCCCGTCGGGACAGGGTGGTACGAGCAGTACTTC.

The chain couples TRBV20-1 to TRBJ1-4; tentatively, D is TRBD1 (6 bases). V dropped 8 bases and J dropped 8 bases, with 15 bases sitting between them. There are 12 residues in the CDR3. In germline, CDR1 is DFQATT, CDR2 SNEGSKA (reference sequence). The CDR3 DNA reads TGCAGTACCGGGACGGGGGGCGAAAAACTGTTTTTT. Translation gives CSTGTGGEKLFF.